Listed below are T cell receptor beta chains from one sample, sequenced in a study of CD8 T cells in Susac syndrome. TCRdb analysed the immunoSEQ multiplex PCR reads with MiXCR anew, one entry per CDR3 protein. The sample records 300,000 or so distinct CDR3 sequences, about 90% being singletons. The sequencing sample was made of CD4+ T cells from PBMCs. These receptors were obtained from a human donor with multiple sclerosis. Both conserved end residues are part of each CDR3. D genes are given only for firm matches. Not every row has a clone size; where given, it reads once, few, many or a size class.

CASSENRQPQHF | TGTGCCAGCAGTGAGAATCGGCAGCCCCAGCATTTT | TRBV6-1 | - | - | TRBJ1-5
CAWSVSLRTVGYTF | TGTGCCTGGAGTGTAAGTCTCCGGACAGTTGGCTACACCTTC | TRBV30 | - | - | TRBJ1-2
CASSLSTGNIQYF | TGTGCCAGCAGCCTAAGTACGGGGAACATTCAGTACTTC | TRBV7-6 | - | - | TRBJ2-4
CASSQDIGTVLNEQFF | TGTGCCAGCAGCCAAGATATTGGGACAGTTCTCAATGAGCAGTTCTTC | TRBV3-1 | - | TRBD1 | TRBJ2-1
CASSLDLYYGYTF | TGTGCCAGCAGTTTGGACCTCTACTATGGCTACACCTTC | TRBV12-3/TRBV12-4 | - | - | TRBJ1-2
CASSVDSFPGELFF | TGTGCCAGCAGCGTAGACAGTTTTCCCGGGGAGCTGTTTTTT | TRBV7-3 | - | - | TRBJ2-2
CASSREYGGELFF | TGTGCCAGCAGCCGGGAGTACGGCGGGGAGCTGTTTTTT | TRBV6-5 | - | - | TRBJ2-2
CASSTPTSAYNEQFF | TGTGCCAGCAGCACGCCCACTAGCGCCTACAATGAGCAGTTCTTC | TRBV5-4 | - | TRBD2 | TRBJ2-1
CSARASGGVNEQYF | TGCAGTGCTAGAGCTTCAGGAGGGGTCAACGAGCAGTACTTC | TRBV20-1 | - | - | TRBJ2-7
CASSLARGTQLSYTF | TGTGCCAGCAGCTTAGCTCGGGGAACTCAGCTTAGCTACACCTTC | TRBV7-9 | - | - | TRBJ1-2
CASSIIGRGTEAFF | TGTGCCAGTAGTATCATCGGAAGGGGCACTGAAGCTTTCTTT | TRBV19 | - | - | TRBJ1-1
CASMDSSVSSGANVLTF | TGTGCCTCCATGGACAGCTCAGTTAGCTCTGGGGCCAACGTCCTGACTTTC | TRBV19 | - | - | TRBJ2-6
CASSGPTGSHYNEQFF | TGTGCCAGCAGTGGACCGACGGGCTCCCACTACAATGAGCAGTTCTTC | TRBV6-6 | - | - | TRBJ2-1
CASRVEGTNYGYTF | TGCGCCAGCAGGGTGGAGGGGACTAACTATGGCTACACCTTC | TRBV5-1 | - | - | TRBJ1-2
CASSPGTLETQYF | TGTGCCAGCTCACCCGGGACTTTGGAGACCCAGTACTTC | TRBV18 | - | - | TRBJ2-5
CASSLGSKYEQYF | TGCGCCAGCAGCTTGGGAAGTAAATACGAGCAGTACTTC | TRBV5-1 | once | - | TRBJ2-7